The next 13 T cell receptor beta chains were all read from a single sample in a study of T cell clonotyping in hematopoietic cell transplantation. Time point noted: recipient sample about 28 days before transplant, after cytoreduction. The table came from immunoSEQ multiplex PCR; TCRdb's copy has only in-frame clones and leaves some out. Of about 19,000 clones in the sample, about 72% were seen once. The material sequenced was peripheral blood mononuclear cells, taken before stem cell transplant. The receptors originated from a man in his sixties with acute myeloid leukemia. Some clones in this sample may be carry-over from other donors' samples.

The chain has TRBV6-5 and TRBJ1-4; TRBD1 might be the D (6 bases). Deletions cut 2 bases from V and 4 bases from J, with 8 bases between. This CDR3 spans 14 amino acids. Germline V gene sequence: CDR1 MNHEY, CDR2 SVGAGI. The CDR3 region is CASSYGQFNEKLFF. CDR3 coding DNA: TGTGCCAGCAGTTACGGACAGTTTAATGAAAAACTGTTTTTT.

This sequence joins TRBV9 and TRBJ1-6, with D perhaps matching TRBD1 (5 bases). The CDR3 extends over 13 amino acids. V lost 4 bases to trimming and J lost 5 bases, with 7 bases between them. The germline V gene encodes CDR1 SGDLS and CDR2 YYNGEE. The CDR3 coding sequence is TGTGCCAGCAGCCCGGGGGATAATTCACCCCTCCACTTT. Its protein is CASSPGDNSPLHF.

The chain carries TRBV10-3 and TRBJ1-2; D unclear. CDR1 is ENHRY, CDR2 SYGVKD, per germline. V lost 2 bases, J lost 8 bases, and 9 bases lay in between. The CDR3 loop spans 12 amino acids. The CDR3 DNA follows: TGTGCCATCAGTGAGCCGGAGATGGGCTACACCTTC. Protein: CAISEPEMGYTF.

This clone was seen more than once but under ten times. The identical CDR3 is also encoded by other nucleotide sequences in the sample. V is TRBV5-6 and J is TRBJ2-7; D remains ambiguous. Germline V gene sequence: CDR1 SGHDT, CDR2 YYEEEE. Deletions cut 1 base from V and 0 bases from J, with 2 bases between. This CDR3 comprises 12 residues. For the CDR3, the DNA is TGTGCCAGCAGCTTGTCCTCCTACGAGCAGTACTTC. It is translated as CASSLSSYEQYF.

This chain links TRBV30 with TRBJ2-1; D is perhaps TRBD1 (5 bases). Trimming shortened V by 6 bases and J by 0 bases, and 9 bases separated the two germline ends. CDR3 length: 13 residues. CDR1 and CDR2 (germline): GTSNPN, SVGIG (reference sequence). CDR3 residues: CACRQLSYNEQFF. In DNA, the CDR3 is TGTGCCTGTAGACAGCTCTCCTACAATGAGCAGTTCTTC.

V usage is TRBV5-1 and J usage is TRBJ2-1; TRBD2 aligns across 8 bases. CDR3 length equals 15 residues. CDR1 and CDR2 from the germline V gene are SGHRS and YFSETQ. J was trimmed by 5 bases and V by 7 bases; bases with no gene match: 11. CDR3 sequence reads: CASQRGGAENNEQFF. Here the CDR3 DNA reads TGCGCCAGCCAACGGGGGGGGGCCGAAAACAATGAGCAGTTCTTC.

This clone was seen a few times. The V call is TRBV28, the J call TRBJ1-5; weak D call: TRBD1 (5 bases). This CDR3 comprises 14 residues. From germline, CDR1 is MDHEN and CDR2 SYDVKM. Trimming took 2 bases from V and 2 from J, leaving 7 bases between them. CDR3 coding DNA: TGTGCCAGCAGTTTAGACAGAGGCAATCAGCCCCAGCATTTT. It translates to CASSLDRGNQPQHF.

By frequency in the sample, this clone is medium-sized (0.01 to 0.1%). The CDR3 is CAGAGGPDNEQFF. The CDR3 DNA reads TGTGCTGGAGCGGGAGGGCCGGACAATGAGCAGTTCTTC. The chain links TRBV7-9 to TRBJ2-1, with 10 bases lining up with TRBD2. The CDR3 loop spans 13 amino acids. CDR1 SEHNR and CDR2 FQNEAQ come from the germline V gene (reference sequence). The whole variable domain, filled in from reference TRBV7-9 and TRBJ2-1, reads DTGVSQNPRHKITKRGQNVTFRCDPISEHNRLYWYRQTLGQGPEFLTYFQNEAQLEKSRLLSDRFSAERPKGSFSTLEIQRTEQGDSAMYLCAGAGGPDNEQFFGPGTRLTVL.

The chain links TRBV15 to TRBJ1-4, with D maybe TRBD1 (5 bases). Trimming removed 0 bases from V and 4 bases from J, with 15 bases in between. Germline CDR1 is LNHNV and CDR2 is YYDKDF (reference sequence). The CDR3 runs 17 residues. CDR3 bases: TGTGCCACCAGCAGAGATCTAGGGGCTACCTTTAATGAAAAACTGTTTTTT. Translated, it gives CATSRDLGATFNEKLFF.

The chain uses TRBV5-6 and TRBJ2-2, with D unresolved. V was trimmed by 0 bases and J by 2 bases, leaving 8 bases between them. CDR1 and CDR2 (germline): SGHDT, YYEEEE. CDR3 length: 15 residues. The CDR3 DNA reads as TGTGCCAGCAGCTTGGACGGAAGAAACACCGGGGAGCTGTTTTTT. Its protein is CASSLDGRNTGELFF.

This chain connects TRBV7-2 to TRBJ1-3, with D unclear. Trimming pared 5 bases from V and 4 bases from J, leaving 9 bases between. The CDR3 length is 13 residues. The V gene's germline CDR1 is SGHTA and CDR2 FQGNSA. Here the CDR3 reads CASSHRRGNTIYF. CDR3 nucleotides: TGTGCCAGCAGCCATAGAAGAGGAAACACCATATATTTT.

This rearrangement joins TRBV2 to TRBJ2-7; unclear D gene. Germline loops: CDR1 SNHLY, CDR2 FYNNEI. Trimming removed 4 bases at V and 2 bases at J, with 3 bases between. This CDR3 comprises 11 residues. The CDR3 coding sequence is TGTGCCAGCAGTGGGACCTACGAGCAGTACTTC. Amino acids: CASSGTYEQYF.

This clone was observed a few times. The rearrangement links TRBV6-5 to TRBJ2-3; D remains unclear. The CDR3 sequence is 12 residues long. Deletions cut 2 bases from V and 7 bases from J, with 7 bases between. In germline, CDR1 is MNHEY, CDR2 SVGAGI. CDR3 sequence: CASSYEGYTQYF. The CDR3 DNA is TGTGCCAGCAGTTACGAAGGCTATACGCAGTATTTT.